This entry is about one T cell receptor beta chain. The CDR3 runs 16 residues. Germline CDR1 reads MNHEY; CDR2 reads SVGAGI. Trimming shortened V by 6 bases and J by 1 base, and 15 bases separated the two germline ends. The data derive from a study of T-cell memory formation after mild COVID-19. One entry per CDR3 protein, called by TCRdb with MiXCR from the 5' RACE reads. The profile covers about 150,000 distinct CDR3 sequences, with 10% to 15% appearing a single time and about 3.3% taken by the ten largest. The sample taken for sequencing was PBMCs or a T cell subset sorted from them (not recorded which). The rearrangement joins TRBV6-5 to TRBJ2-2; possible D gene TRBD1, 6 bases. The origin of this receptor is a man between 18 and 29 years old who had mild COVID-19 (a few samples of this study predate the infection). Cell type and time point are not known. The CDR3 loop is CASRSVLTGNTGELFF. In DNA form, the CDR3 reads TGTGCCAGCAGGTCGGTGCTGACAGGGAACACCGGGGAGCTGTTTTTT.